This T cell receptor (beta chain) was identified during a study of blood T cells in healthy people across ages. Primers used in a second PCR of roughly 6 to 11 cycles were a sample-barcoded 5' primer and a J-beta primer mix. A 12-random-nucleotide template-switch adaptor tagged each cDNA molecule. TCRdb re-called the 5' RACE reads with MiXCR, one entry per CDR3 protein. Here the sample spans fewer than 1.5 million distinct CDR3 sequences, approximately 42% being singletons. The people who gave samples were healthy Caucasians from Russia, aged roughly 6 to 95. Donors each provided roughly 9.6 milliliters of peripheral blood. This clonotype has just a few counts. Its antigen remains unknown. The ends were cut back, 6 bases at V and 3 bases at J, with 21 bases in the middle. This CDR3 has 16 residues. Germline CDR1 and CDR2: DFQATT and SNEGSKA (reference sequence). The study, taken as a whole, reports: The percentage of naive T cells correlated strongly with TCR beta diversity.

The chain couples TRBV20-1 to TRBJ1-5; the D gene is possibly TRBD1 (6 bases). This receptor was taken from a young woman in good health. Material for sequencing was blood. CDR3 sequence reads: CSAVHNPDRLNQPQHF. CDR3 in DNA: TGCAGTGCCGTTCACAATCCCGACAGGCTCAATCAGCCCCAGCATTTT.